Each of the 19 T cell receptor beta chains below was sequenced from the same sample in a study of blood T cell repertoires in COVID-19. The table came from immunoSEQ multiplex PCR; TCRdb's copy has only in-frame clones and leaves some out. Of under 50,000 clones listed, about nine tenths were seen once; the top ten hold around 17%. Sequenced: peripheral blood. These TCRs come from a man between 65 and 85 years old with active COVID-19.

The chain uses TRBV6-6 and TRBJ1-2, with 7 positions matching TRBD1. Germline trimming cut 0 bases from V and 6 bases from J; bases unmatched to any gene: 7. The germline gives CDR1 MNHNY, CDR2 SVGAGI (reference sequence). The CDR3 is 15 residues long. CDR3: CASSYSEGAVHGYTF. For the CDR3, the DNA is TGTGCCAGCAGTTACTCGGAGGGGGCGGTGCATGGCTACACCTTC.

CDR3 DNA sequence: TGCGCCAGCAGCTTCACGCAGGCCACAACTAATGAAAAACTGTTTTTT. It translates to CASSFTQATTNEKLFF. The rearrangement joins TRBV5-1 to TRBJ1-4; D is ambiguous. The CDR3 has 16 amino acids. V lost 2 bases and J lost 0, with 11 bases in between. Germline-derived CDR1 and CDR2 are SGHRS and YFSETQ.

This sequence joins TRBV5-1 and TRBJ1-1; 11 nucleotides align to TRBD1. Trimming removed 2 bases from V and 11 bases from J; junction bases left unmatched: 8. CDR3 length equals 14 residues. Per the germline V gene, CDR1 is SGHRS and CDR2 is YFSETQ. The DNA for the CDR3 is TGCGCCAGCAGCTTAGGGGACAGGGGGTTGTCGGCTTTCTTT. It is translated as CASSLGDRGLSAFF. Full variable domain (outside the CDR3, taken from reference TRBV5-1 and TRBJ1-1): KAGVTQTPRYLIKTRGQQVTLSCSPISGHRSVSWYQQTPGQGLQFLFEYFSETQRNKGNFPGRFSGRQFSNSRSEMNVSTLELGDSALYLCASSLGDRGLSAFFGQGTRLTVV.

This clone occurred once. The J gene is TRBJ2-1, the V gene TRBV30; D remains ambiguous. The CDR3 runs 14 residues. Deletions cut 6 bases from V and 1 base from J, with 13 bases between. Germline V gene lookup returns CDR1 GTSNPN and CDR2 SVGIG (reference sequence). The CDR3 bases are TGTGCCTGCCTCCGGTCCAGGTCCTACAATGAGCAGTTCTTC. Protein: CACLRSRSYNEQFF.

V is TRBV4-3 and J is TRBJ2-1; D possibly corresponds to TRBD2 (6 bases). V lost 1 base, J lost 7 bases, and 11 bases lay in between. The CDR3 consists of 14 residues. The germline CDR1 and CDR2 sequences are LGHNA and YSLEER. The DNA of the CDR3 is TGCGCCAGCAGCCAAGTTGTGGGGGGAAATGAGCAGTTCTTC. Encoded protein: CASSQVVGGNEQFF.

This sequence joins TRBV9 and TRBJ1-1; 7 nucleotides match TRBD1. The length of the CDR3 is 13 residues. With V trimmed by 3 bases and J by 1 base, 0 bases remained unmatched. Germline loops: CDR1 SGDLS, CDR2 YYNGEE. The chain's CDR3 is CASSGQGNTEAFF. In DNA form, the CDR3 reads TGTGCCAGCAGCGGACAGGGGAACACTGAAGCTTTCTTT.

The chain links TRBV7-2 to TRBJ2-1, with 9 bases lining up with TRBD1. The CDR3 extends over 15 amino acids. CDR1 is SGHTA, CDR2 FQGNSA, per germline. The V gene end was trimmed by 5 bases and the J gene end by 7 bases; junction bases not matched to a gene: 9. The CDR3 is CASSPYRGRRNEQFF. In DNA, the CDR3 is TGTGCCAGCAGCCCATACAGGGGGCGCCGAAATGAGCAGTTCTTC.

The CDR3 bases are TGTGCCAGCAGCGTAGTTCCAGGATCCTCTGGAAACACCATATATTTT. Its translation is CASSVVPGSSGNTIYF. The chain combines TRBV9 with TRBJ1-3; no firm D call. The CDR3 has 16 residues. The V end was cut by 0 bases, the J end by 0 bases, with 10 bases between. The germline CDR1 and CDR2 sequences are SGDLS and YYNGEE.

The chain uses TRBV29-1 and TRBJ2-7; D may be TRBD1 (5 bases). Germline CDR1 and CDR2: SQVTM and ANQGSEA. Trimming shortened V by 4 bases and J by 0 bases, and 7 bases separated the two germline ends. The CDR3 has 12 residues. CDR3 amino acids: CSVAQGSYEQYF. In DNA, the CDR3 is TGCAGCGTTGCGCAGGGCTCCTACGAGCAGTACTTC.

This clone came up once. This chain connects TRBV5-8 to TRBJ1-4; tentatively, D is TRBD1 (5 bases). There are 16 residues in the CDR3. V was trimmed by 0 bases and J by 0 bases, leaving 9 bases between them. The V gene's germline CDR1 is SGHTS and CDR2 YDEGEE. CDR3 nucleotide sequence: TGTGCCAGCAGCTTGGGGGGCAAGCCAACTAATGAAAAACTGTTTTTT. Translating gives CASSLGGKPTNEKLFF.

This clone has just a few counts. V is TRBV7-9 and J is TRBJ1-2; 10 nucleotides align to TRBD1. Losses at the gene ends were 5 bases for V and 7 bases for J; bases not matched to a gene: 7. The CDR3 is made up of 14 amino acids. Germline V lookup: CDR1 SEHNR, CDR2 FQNEAQ (reference sequence). CDR3 loop: CASSGTGAIGGYTF. The CDR3 DNA sequence: TGTGCCAGCAGCGGGACAGGGGCTATCGGTGGCTACACCTTC. Together with reference TRBV7-9 and TRBJ1-2, the CDR3 gives the full variable domain: DTGVSQNPRHKITKRGQNVTFRCDPISEHNRLYWYRQTLGQGPEFLTYFQNEAQLEKSRLLSDRFSAERPKGSFSTLEIQRTEQGDSAMYLCASSGTGAIGGYTFGSGTRLTVV.

CDR3 nucleotides: TGTGCCAGCAGTTTACAGGGCTACTATGGCTACACCTTC. This codes for CASSLQGYYGYTF. The V gene is TRBV28, the J gene TRBJ1-2; weak D call: TRBD1 (5 bases). Trimming took off 2 bases at V and 3 bases at J, with 7 bases between the two ends. The CDR3 extends over 13 amino acids. CDR1 and CDR2 from the germline V gene are MDHEN and SYDVKM.

This chain connects TRBV27 to TRBJ2-1; unclear D gene. The V end was cut by 0 bases, the J end by 8 bases, with 8 bases between. The CDR3 has 13 residues. The V gene's germline CDR1 is MNHEY and CDR2 SMNVEV (reference sequence). The CDR3 spells CASSLSPPYEQFF. CDR3 sequence (DNA): TGTGCCAGCAGTTTATCCCCCCCCTATGAGCAGTTCTTC.

This clone was observed a few times. The rearrangement links TRBV9 to TRBJ1-6; TRBD1 agrees at 8 bases. Germline-derived CDR1 and CDR2 are SGDLS and YYNGEE. The CDR3 is made up of 13 amino acids. Losses at the gene ends were 2 bases for V and 8 bases for J; bases not matched to a gene: 0. The CDR3 bases are TGTGCCAGCAGCGTGACAGGGGATTCACCCCTCCACTTT. Translation gives CASSVTGDSPLHF.

V gene TRBV11-1 combines with J gene TRBJ2-1; D perhaps matches TRBD2 (6 bases). Germline CDR1 SGHAT, CDR2 FQDESV (reference sequence). The CDR3 covers 15 residues. Trimming took 3 bases from V and 1 from J, leaving 10 bases between them. The CDR3 reads CASSFGGRSYNEQFF. The CDR3 region has the DNA TGTGCCAGCAGCTTCGGTGGGAGGTCCTACAATGAGCAGTTCTTC.

The V gene is TRBV9, the J gene TRBJ2-3; tentatively, D is TRBD1 (5 bases). Germline V gene lookup returns CDR1 SGDLS and CDR2 YYNGEE. The CDR3 totals 16 residues. The germline V and J ends were trimmed by 5 bases and 0 bases, with 16 bases remaining between them. The CDR3 region has the DNA TGTGCCAGCAGTGAAGGACACACCTCTAGCACAGATACGCAGTATTTT. Protein: CASSEGHTSSTDTQYF.

J is TRBJ2-2 and V is TRBV19; D may be TRBD1 (6 bases). CDR3 size: 14 residues. V dropped 3 bases and J dropped 3 bases, with 8 bases sitting between them. Germline V gives CDR1 LNHDA, CDR2 SQIVND (reference sequence). The DNA for the CDR3 is TGTGCCAGTAGTATGTGGACAGACACCGGGGAGCTGTTTTTT. Its translation is CASSMWTDTGELFF.

The V gene is TRBV2, the J gene TRBJ2-7; 7 nucleotides align to TRBD1. In germline, CDR1 is SNHLY, CDR2 FYNNEI. The V and J ends lost 3 bases and 2 bases, in that order; junction bases with no gene match: 16. The CDR3 extends over 18 amino acids. CDR3 region: CASSDGLLVTGRTYEQYF. The CDR3 DNA follows: TGTGCCAGCAGTGACGGTTTATTAGTGACAGGGCGAACCTACGAGCAGTACTTC.

CDR3 protein: CASSPNVVSGNTIYF. The DNA of the CDR3 is TGTGCCAGCTCACCAAATGTAGTGTCCGGAAACACCATATATTTT. This sequence joins TRBV18 and TRBJ1-3, with unresolved D. Looked up from germline, CDR1 is KGHSH and CDR2 is LQKENI. Trimming removed 2 bases at V and 4 bases at J, with 12 bases between. The CDR3 is 15 residues long.